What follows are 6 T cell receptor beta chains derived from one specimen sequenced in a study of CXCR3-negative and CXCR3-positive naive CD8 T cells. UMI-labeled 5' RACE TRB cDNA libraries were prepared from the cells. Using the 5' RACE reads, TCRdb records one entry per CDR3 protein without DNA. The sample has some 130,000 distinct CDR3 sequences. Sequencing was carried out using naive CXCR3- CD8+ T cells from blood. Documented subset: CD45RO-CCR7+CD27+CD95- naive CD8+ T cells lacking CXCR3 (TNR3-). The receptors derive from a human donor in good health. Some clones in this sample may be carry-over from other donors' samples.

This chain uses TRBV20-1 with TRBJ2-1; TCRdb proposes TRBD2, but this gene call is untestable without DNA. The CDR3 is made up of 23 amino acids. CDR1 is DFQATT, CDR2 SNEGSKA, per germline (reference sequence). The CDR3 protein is CSASPGYVVEVVQGTGAHNEQFF.

CDR3 sequence reads: CASSYSMVVLAGADSSYNEQFF. The chain combines TRBV6-5 with TRBJ2-1; the TCRdb D gene call, TRBD2, has no DNA to confirm it. This CDR3 has 22 residues. CDR1 is MNHEY and CDR2 is SVGAGI in the germline V gene.

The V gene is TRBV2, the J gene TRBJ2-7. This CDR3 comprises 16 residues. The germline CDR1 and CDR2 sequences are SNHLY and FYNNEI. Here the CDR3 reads CASRPSMTGTTTRQYF.

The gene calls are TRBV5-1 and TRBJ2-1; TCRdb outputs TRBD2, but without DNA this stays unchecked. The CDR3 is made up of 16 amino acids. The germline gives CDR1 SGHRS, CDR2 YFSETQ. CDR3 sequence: CASSTGLARSYNEQFF.

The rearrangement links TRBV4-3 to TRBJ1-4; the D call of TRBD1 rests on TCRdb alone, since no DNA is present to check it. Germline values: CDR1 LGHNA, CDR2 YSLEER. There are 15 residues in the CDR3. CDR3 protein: CASSQGGTSGEKLFF.

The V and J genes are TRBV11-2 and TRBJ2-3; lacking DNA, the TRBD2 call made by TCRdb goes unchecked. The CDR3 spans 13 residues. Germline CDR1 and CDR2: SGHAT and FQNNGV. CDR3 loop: CASSPTGGGGLYF.